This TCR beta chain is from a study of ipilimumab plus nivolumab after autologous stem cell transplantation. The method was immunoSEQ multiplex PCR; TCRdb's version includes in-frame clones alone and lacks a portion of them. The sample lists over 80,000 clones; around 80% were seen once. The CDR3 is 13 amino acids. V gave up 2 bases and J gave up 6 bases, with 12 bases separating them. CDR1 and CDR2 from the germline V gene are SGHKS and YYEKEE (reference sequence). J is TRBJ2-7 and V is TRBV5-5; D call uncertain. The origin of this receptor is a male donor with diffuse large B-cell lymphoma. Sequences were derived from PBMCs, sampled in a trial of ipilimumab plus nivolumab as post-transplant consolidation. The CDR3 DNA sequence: TGTGCCAGCAGCTTATCAGTATCTCCCGAGCAGTACTTC. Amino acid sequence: CASSLSVSPEQYF.